These T cell receptor beta chains were read from a single sample in a study of T cell clonotyping in hematopoietic cell transplantation. Some clones are missing from TCRdb's copy, which holds only in-frame ones; the method was immunoSEQ multiplex PCR. The sample contains tens of thousands of clones, approximately 84% of which appear only once. This material consisted of peripheral blood mononuclear cells, taken before stem cell transplant. These receptors were taken from a man in his sixties with biphenotypic leukemia. Some clones in this sample may be carry-over from other donors' samples. Each CDR3 is given with its conserved first and last residue. Fields, in order: D gene, V gene, J gene, clone size, CDR3 protein, CDR3 DNA. D genes are given only for firm matches. Where a row states a size, it is once, few, many or the class of an expanded clone; other rows omit it.

NA	TRBV25-1	TRBJ2-2	NA	CASSGAGDTGELFF	TGTGCCAGCAGTGGGGCAGGTGACACCGGGGAGCTGTTTTTT
NA	TRBV28	TRBJ2-6	NA	CASSPYPRAPSGANVLTF	TGTGCCAGCAGTCCCTATCCCCGAGCCCCATCTGGGGCCAACGTCCTGACTTTC
NA	TRBV7-2	TRBJ1-5	NA	CASSLGGAAYSNQPQHF	TGTGCCAGCAGCTTAGGAGGGGCGGCGTATAGCAATCAGCCCCAGCATTTT
NA	TRBV2	TRBJ2-7	NA	CASSLSDVSYEQYF	TGTGCCAGCAGTCTTTCCGACGTCTCCTACGAGCAGTACTTC
NA	TRBV20-1	TRBJ1-4	NA	CSARDRGKLFF	TGCAGTGCTAGAGATCGTGGAAAACTGTTTTTT
TRBD2	TRBV7-2	TRBJ2-3	NA	CASSQTSGGGTDTQYF	TGTGCCAGCAGTCAGACTAGCGGGGGGGGCACAGATACGCAGTATTTT
NA	TRBV7-7	TRBJ2-5	NA	CASSLSSSTQETQYF	TGTGCTAGCAGCTTATCCAGTTCCACCCAAGAGACCCAGTACTTC
NA	TRBV10-3	TRBJ1-5	NA	CAISEYRENQPQHF	TGTGCCATCAGTGAGTACAGGGAGAATCAGCCCCAGCATTTT
TRBD1	TRBV30	TRBJ1-4	NA	CAWKRPGGRGLSNEKLFF	TGTGCCTGGAAACGACCCGGAGGGAGGGGGCTTTCGAATGAAAAACTGTTTTTT
NA	TRBV4-1	TRBJ1-1	NA	CASSPSGLVNTEAFF	TGCGCCAGCAGCCCCAGTGGTTTAGTGAACACTGAAGCTTTCTTT
NA	TRBV5-4	TRBJ2-5	NA	CASSSSEDYVETQYF	TGTGCCAGCAGCTCCTCCGAGGACTACGTTGAGACCCAGTACTTC
NA	TRBV5-4	TRBJ2-6	NA	CASSRNSGANVLTF	TGTGCCAGCAGCCGCAACTCTGGGGCCAACGTCCTGACTTTC
TRBD2	TRBV28	TRBJ2-1	NA	CASRTSAGVSYNEQFF	TGTGCCAGCAGAACTAGCGCGGGAGTTTCCTACAATGAGCAGTTCTTC
NA	TRBV21-1	TRBJ2-5	NA	CASSRKDGRAEETQYF	TGTGCCAGCAGCAGAAAGGACGGGAGGGCCGAGGAGACCCAGTACTTC
NA	TRBV2	TRBJ2-2	NA	CASSVSGVPQWTGELFF	TGTGCCAGCAGTGTGTCAGGGGTCCCGCAGTGGACCGGGGAGCTGTTTTTT
TRBD2	TRBV30	TRBJ2-1	NA	CAWSVRREGHNEQFF	TGTGCCTGGAGTGTACGGCGGGAGGGCCACAATGAGCAGTTCTTC
NA	TRBV6-5	TRBJ1-4	NA	CASSVDSDNEKLFF	TGTGCCAGCAGTGTGGACAGCGATAATGAAAAACTGTTTTTT
NA	TRBV2	TRBJ2-1	once	CAGAAEGVRNEQFF	TGTGCCGGAGCGGCGGAAGGAGTGCGCAATGAGCAGTTCTTC
NA	TRBV7-9	TRBJ2-7	NA	CASSFGPYEQYF	TGTGCCAGCAGCTTCGGTCCCTACGAGCAGTACTTC
TRBD2	TRBV28	TRBJ2-5	NA	CASSLDTGGGETQYF	TGTGCCAGCAGTTTAGACACAGGCGGGGGAGAGACCCAGTACTTC
NA	TRBV5-1	TRBJ1-1	NA	CASSEGGGMNTEAFF	TGCGCCAGCAGCGAGGGGGGAGGGATGAACACTGAAGCTTTCTTT
TRBD1	TRBV19	TRBJ2-4	NA	CASGTGGRDIQYF	TGTGCCAGTGGAACAGGGGGCAGGGACATTCAGTACTTC
NA	TRBV2	TRBJ2-7	NA	CASLGETYEQYF	TGTGCCAGCCTTGGGGAAACCTACGAGCAGTACTTC
NA	TRBV5-6	TRBJ2-1	once	CASSLSGAEQFF	TGTGCCAGCAGCTTGTCGGGAGCTGAGCAGTTCTTC
TRBD1	TRBV10-3	TRBJ1-2	NA	CAISPGTGSYYGYTF	TGTGCCATCAGTCCGGGGACAGGGAGTTACTATGGCTACACCTTC
NA	TRBV30	TRBJ2-5	NA	CAWSGLGVETQYF	TGTGCCTGGAGTGGCCTGGGGGTTGAGACCCAGTACTTC
NA	TRBV6-5	TRBJ2-7	once	CASSYSSGLGTGEQYF	TGTGCCAGCAGTTACTCTTCGGGTTTGGGGACGGGCGAGCAGTACTTC
TRBD2	TRBV27	TRBJ2-5	NA	CASSFKREVFETQYF	TGTGCCAGCAGTTTCAAGCGGGAGGTTTTTGAGACCCAGTACTTC
NA	TRBV4-1	TRBJ2-1	NA	CASSQDLEDRSYNEQFF	TGCGCCAGCAGCCAAGATCTCGAGGACCGCTCCTACAATGAGCAGTTCTTC
NA	TRBV7-6	TRBJ2-1	NA	CASSLGGRLDEQFF	TGTGCCAGCAGCTTAGGGGGGAGGCTGGATGAGCAGTTCTTC
NA	TRBV28	TRBJ2-7	once	CASSYASAGLYEQYF	TGTGCCAGCAGCTACGCTAGCGCTGGGCTCTACGAGCAGTACTTC
NA	TRBV2	TRBJ2-7	NA	CATSATVNLYEQYF	TGTGCCACCTCGGCGACAGTGAATCTCTACGAGCAGTACTTC
TRBD1	TRBV9	TRBJ2-2	NA	CASSTGTGETGELFF	TGTGCCAGCAGCACAGGGACAGGGGAGACCGGGGAGCTGTTTTTT
NA	TRBV2	TRBJ2-3	once	CASSARRMTDTQYF	TGTGCCAGCAGTGCCCGTCGAATGACAGATACGCAGTATTTT
TRBD2	TRBV7-9	TRBJ2-3	NA	CASSSTLNGGGSTDTQYF	TGTGCCAGCAGCTCCACCCTCAACGGGGGGGGAAGCACAGATACGCAGTATTTT
TRBD1	TRBV19	TRBJ1-5	NA	CASSSTGTGIQPQHF	TGTGCCAGTAGTTCGACCGGGACAGGGATTCAGCCCCAGCATTTT
NA	TRBV6-5	TRBJ2-5	NA	CASSYVRGDGETQYF	TGTGCCAGCAGTTACGTAAGGGGGGATGGGGAGACCCAGTACTTC
NA	TRBV6-6	TRBJ1-1	NA	CASSYPQGGTEAFF	TGTGCCAGCAGTTATCCCCAAGGAGGGACTGAAGCTTTCTTT
NA	TRBV11-2	TRBJ1-1	NA	CASSLVAGRGFF	TGTGCCAGCAGCTTGGTCGCAGGGAGAGGTTTCTTT
NA	TRBV9	TRBJ1-1	NA	CASSPFVMNTEAFF	TGTGCCAGCAGCCCCTTCGTGATGAACACTGAAGCTTTCTTT
NA	TRBV2	TRBJ2-2	NA	CASSGSRSGGELFF	TGTGCCAGCAGCGGTAGCAGGTCTGGCGGGGAGCTGTTTTTT
NA	TRBV7-2	TRBJ1-1	NA	CASRAHPETSEAFF	TGTGCCAGCAGAGCCCACCCGGAGACGTCTGAAGCTTTCTTT
NA	TRBV13	TRBJ2-5	NA	CASSPGVGRETQYF	TGTGCCAGCAGCCCCGGAGTGGGGCGAGAGACCCAGTACTTC
NA	TRBV28	TRBJ1-1	NA	CASNPRLEGLVGTEAFF	TGTGCCAGCAACCCCAGGTTGGAGGGCTTGGTGGGCACTGAAGCTTTCTTT
NA	TRBV5-4	TRBJ2-2	NA	CASRTSFGTGELFF	TGTGCCAGCAGAACCTCTTTCGGCACCGGGGAGCTGTTTTTT
NA	TRBV9	TRBJ2-2	NA	CASSVNLVEHTGELFF	TGTGCCAGCAGCGTTAATCTTGTCGAGCACACCGGGGAGCTGTTTTTT